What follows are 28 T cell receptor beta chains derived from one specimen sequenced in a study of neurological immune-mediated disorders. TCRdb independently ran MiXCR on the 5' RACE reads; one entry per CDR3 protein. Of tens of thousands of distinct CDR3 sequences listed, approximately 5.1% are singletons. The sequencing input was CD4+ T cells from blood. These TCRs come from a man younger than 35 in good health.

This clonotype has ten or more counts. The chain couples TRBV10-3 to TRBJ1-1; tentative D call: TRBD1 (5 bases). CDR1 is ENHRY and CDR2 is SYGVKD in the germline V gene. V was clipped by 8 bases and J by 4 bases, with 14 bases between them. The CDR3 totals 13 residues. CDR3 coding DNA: TGTGCCATCGCCGGGGGGAGGGGCACTGAAGCTTTCTTT. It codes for CAIAGGRGTEAFF.

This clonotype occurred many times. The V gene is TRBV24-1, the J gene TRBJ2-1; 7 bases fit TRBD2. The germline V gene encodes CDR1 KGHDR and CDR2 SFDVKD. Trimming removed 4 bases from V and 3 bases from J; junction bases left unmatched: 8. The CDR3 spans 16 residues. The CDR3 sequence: CATSDPGGEGYNEQFF. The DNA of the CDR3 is TGTGCCACCAGTGACCCTGGCGGGGAGGGCTACAATGAGCAGTTCTTC.

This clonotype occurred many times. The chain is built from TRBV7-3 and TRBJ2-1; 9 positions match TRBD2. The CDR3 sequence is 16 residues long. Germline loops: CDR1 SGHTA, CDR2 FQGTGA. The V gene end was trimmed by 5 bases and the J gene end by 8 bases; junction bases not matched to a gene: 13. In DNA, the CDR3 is TGTGCCAGCAGCCCCCAAGGAGCGGGGGGCCTCGATGAGCAGTTCTTC. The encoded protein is CASSPQGAGGLDEQFF.

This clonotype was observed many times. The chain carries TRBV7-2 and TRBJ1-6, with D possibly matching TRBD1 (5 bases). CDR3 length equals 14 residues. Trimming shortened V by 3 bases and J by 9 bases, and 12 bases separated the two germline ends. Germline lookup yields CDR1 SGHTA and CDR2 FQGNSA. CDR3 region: CASSLWGTSSPLHF. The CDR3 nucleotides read TGTGCCAGCAGCTTGTGGGGGACCAGTTCACCCCTCCACTTT.

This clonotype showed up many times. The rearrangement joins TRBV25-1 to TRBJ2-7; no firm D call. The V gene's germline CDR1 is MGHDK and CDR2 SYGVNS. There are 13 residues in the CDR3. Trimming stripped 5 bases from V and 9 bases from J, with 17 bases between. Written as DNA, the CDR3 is TGTGCCAGCAGTCGTAGTTCTACGAGTCGGCAGTACTTC. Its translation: CASSRSSTSRQYF.

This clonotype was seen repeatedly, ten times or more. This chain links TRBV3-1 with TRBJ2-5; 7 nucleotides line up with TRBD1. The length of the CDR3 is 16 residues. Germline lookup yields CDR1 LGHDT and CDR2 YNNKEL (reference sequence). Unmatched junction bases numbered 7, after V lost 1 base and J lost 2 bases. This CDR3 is CASSQGLTGSQETQYF. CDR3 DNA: TGTGCCAGCAGCCAAGGTTTGACAGGGAGTCAAGAGACCCAGTACTTC.

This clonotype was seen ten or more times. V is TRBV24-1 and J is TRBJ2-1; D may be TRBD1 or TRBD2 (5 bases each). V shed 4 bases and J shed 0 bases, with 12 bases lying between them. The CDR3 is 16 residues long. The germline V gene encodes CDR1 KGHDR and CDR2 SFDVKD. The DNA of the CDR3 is TGTGCCACCAGTGAGCCGTCAGGGAGCTCCTACAATGAGCAGTTCTTC. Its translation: CATSEPSGSSYNEQFF.

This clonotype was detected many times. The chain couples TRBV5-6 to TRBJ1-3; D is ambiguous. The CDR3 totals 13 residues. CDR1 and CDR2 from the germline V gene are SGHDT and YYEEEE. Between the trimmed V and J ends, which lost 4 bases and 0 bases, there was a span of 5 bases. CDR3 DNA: TGTGCCAGCAGCCGAGACTCTGGAAACACCATATATTTT. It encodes CASSRDSGNTIYF.

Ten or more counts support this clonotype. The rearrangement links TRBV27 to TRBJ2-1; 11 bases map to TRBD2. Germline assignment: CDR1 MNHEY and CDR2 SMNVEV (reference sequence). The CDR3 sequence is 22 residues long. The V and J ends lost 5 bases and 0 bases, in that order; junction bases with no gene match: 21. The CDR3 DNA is TGTGCCAGCAGTCCTCGGGGCCTAGCGGGGGGCTTGCAGAAGAGCTCCTACAATGAGCAGTTCTTC. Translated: CASSPRGLAGGLQKSSYNEQFF.

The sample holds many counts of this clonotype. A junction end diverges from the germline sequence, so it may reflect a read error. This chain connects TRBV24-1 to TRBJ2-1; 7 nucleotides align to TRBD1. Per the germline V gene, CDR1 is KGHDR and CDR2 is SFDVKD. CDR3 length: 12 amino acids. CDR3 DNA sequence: TGTGCCACAAGTGCCCCAGGGGGTGAGCAGTTCTTC. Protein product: CATSAPGGEQFF.

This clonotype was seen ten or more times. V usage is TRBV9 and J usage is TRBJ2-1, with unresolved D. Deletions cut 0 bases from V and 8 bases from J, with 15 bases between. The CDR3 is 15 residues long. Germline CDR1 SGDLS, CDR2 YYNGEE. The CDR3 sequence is CASSVVVAGVDEQFF. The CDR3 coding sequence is TGTGCCAGCAGCGTAGTAGTAGCAGGAGTGGATGAGCAGTTCTTC.

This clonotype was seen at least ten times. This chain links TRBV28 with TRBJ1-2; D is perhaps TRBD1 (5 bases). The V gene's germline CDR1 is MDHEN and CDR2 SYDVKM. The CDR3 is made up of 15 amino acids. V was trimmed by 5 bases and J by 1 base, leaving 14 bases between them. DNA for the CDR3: TGTGCCAGCAGTGCACCGGACATCTTTAACTATGGCTACACCTTC. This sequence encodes CASSAPDIFNYGYTF.

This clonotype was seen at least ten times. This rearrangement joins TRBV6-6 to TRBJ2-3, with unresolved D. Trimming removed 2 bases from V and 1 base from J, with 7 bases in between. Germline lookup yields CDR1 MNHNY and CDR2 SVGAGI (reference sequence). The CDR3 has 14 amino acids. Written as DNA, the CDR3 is TGTGCCAGCAGTTACGATGGGGGCACAGATACGCAGTATTTT. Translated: CASSYDGGTDTQYF.

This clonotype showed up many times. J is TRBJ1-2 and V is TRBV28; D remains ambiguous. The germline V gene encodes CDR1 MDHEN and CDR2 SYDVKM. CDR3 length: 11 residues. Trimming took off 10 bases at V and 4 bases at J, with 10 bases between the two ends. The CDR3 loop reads CATFYSYGYTF. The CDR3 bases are TGTGCCACCTTTTACAGCTATGGCTACACCTTC.

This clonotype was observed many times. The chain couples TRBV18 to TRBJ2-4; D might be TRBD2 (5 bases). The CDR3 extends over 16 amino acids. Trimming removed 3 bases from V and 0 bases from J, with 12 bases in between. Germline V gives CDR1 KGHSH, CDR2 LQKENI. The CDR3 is CASSPRAELAKNIQYF. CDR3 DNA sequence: TGTGCCAGCTCACCGAGGGCAGAGTTAGCCAAAAACATTCAGTACTTC.

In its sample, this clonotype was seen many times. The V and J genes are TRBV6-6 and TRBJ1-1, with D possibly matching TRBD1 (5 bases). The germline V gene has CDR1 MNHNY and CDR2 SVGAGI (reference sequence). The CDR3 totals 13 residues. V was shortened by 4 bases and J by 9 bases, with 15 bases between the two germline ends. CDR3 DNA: TGTGCCAGCAGTTGGGCCGGAGGGGTGCAAGCTTTCTTT. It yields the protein CASSWAGGVQAFF.

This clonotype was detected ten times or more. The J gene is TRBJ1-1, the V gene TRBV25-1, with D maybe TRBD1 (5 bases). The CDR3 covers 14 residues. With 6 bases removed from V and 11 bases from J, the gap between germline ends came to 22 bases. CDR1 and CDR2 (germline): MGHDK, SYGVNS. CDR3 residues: CASRAKGTGGPAFF. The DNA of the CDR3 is TGTGCCAGCAGGGCGAAGGGGACGGGGGGACCGGCTTTCTTT.

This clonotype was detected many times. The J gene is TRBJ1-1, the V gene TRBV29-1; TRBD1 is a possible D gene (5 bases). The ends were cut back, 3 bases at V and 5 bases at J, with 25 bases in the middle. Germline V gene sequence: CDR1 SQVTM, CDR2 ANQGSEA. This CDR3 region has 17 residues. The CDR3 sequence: CSVERPGLTNGGTEAFF. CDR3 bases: TGCAGCGTTGAGAGACCGGGACTGACGAACGGCGGTACTGAAGCTTTCTTT. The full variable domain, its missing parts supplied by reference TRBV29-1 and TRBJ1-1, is SAVISQKPSRDICQRGTSLTIQCQVDSQVTMMFWYRQQPGQSLTLIATANQGSEATYESGFVIDKFPISRPNLTFSTLTVSNMSPEDSSIYLCSVERPGLTNGGTEAFFGQGTRLTVV.

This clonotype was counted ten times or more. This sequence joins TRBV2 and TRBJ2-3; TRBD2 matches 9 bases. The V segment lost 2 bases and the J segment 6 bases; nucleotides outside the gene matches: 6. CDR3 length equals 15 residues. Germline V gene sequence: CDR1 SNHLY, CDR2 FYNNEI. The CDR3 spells CASSEMRGGMDTQYF. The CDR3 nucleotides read TGTGCCAGCAGTGAAATGCGGGGGGGTATGGATACGCAGTATTTT.

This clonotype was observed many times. The CDR3 protein is CASSGKGAGANVLTF. CDR3 sequence (DNA): TGCGCCAGCAGTGGCAAGGGTGCCGGGGCCAACGTCCTGACTTTC. The chain uses TRBV10-1 and TRBJ2-6; D remains unclear. Germline values: CDR1 WNHNN, CDR2 SYGVQD (reference sequence). This CDR3 is built from 15 residues. V gave up 4 bases and J gave up 4 bases, with 11 bases separating them.

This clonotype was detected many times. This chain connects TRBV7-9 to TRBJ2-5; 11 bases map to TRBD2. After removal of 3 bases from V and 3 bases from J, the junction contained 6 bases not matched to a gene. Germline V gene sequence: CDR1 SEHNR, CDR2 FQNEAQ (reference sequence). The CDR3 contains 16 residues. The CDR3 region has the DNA TGTGCCAGCAGCTTTGGTAGCGGGGGGGCCAAAGAGACCCAGTACTTC. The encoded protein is CASSFGSGGAKETQYF.

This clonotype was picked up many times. The CDR3 coding sequence is TGTGCCATCAGTGGCCTCGCGGGGGGGCAAGATACGCAGTATTTT. Translation gives CAISGLAGGQDTQYF. V and J are TRBV10-3 and TRBJ2-3; 9 bases align to TRBD2. The CDR3 sequence is 15 residues long. CDR1 and CDR2 from the germline V gene are ENHRY and SYGVKD. V gave up 4 bases and J gave up 5 bases; unmatched junction bases: 7.

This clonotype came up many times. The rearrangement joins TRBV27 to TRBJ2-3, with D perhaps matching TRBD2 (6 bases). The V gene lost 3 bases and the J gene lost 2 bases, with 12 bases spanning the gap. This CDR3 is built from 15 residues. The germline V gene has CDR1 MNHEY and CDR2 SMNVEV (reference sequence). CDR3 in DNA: TGTGCCAGCAGTTTGGGAGGCAGTTACACAGATACGCAGTATTTT. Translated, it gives CASSLGGSYTDTQYF.

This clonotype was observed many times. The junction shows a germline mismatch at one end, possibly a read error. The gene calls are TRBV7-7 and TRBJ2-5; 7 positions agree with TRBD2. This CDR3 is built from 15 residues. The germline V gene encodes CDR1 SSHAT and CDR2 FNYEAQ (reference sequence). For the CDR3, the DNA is TGTGCTAGCAGCCCTTCTAGCGGTGGAGGGGAGACCCAGTACTTC. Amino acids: CASSPSSGGGETQYF.

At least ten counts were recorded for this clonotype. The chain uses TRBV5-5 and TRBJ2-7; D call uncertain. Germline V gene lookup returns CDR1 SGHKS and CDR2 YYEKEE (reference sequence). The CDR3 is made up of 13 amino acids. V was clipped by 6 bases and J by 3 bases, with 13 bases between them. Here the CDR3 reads CASTGHGVYEQYF. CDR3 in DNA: TGTGCCAGCACCGGCCATGGAGTCTACGAGCAGTACTTC. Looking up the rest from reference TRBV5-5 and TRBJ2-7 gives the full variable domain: DAGVTQSPTHLIKTRGQQVTLRCSPISGHKSVSWYQQVLGQGPQFIFQYYEKEERGRGNFPDRFSARQFPNYSSELNVNALLLGDSALYLCASTGHGVYEQYFGPGTRLTVT.

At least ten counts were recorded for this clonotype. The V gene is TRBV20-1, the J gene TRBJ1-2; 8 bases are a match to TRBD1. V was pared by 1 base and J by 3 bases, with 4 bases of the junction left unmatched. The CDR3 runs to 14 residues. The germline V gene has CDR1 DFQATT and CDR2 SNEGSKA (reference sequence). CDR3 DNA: TGCAGTGCTAGAGTTGGACAGGGCTACTATGGCTACACCTTC. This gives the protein CSARVGQGYYGYTF.

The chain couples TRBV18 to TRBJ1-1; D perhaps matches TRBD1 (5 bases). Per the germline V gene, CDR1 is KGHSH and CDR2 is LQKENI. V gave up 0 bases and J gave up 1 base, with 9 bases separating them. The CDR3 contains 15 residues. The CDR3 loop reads CASSPPPQGNTEAFF. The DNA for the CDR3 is TGTGCCAGCTCACCACCCCCGCAGGGGAACACTGAAGCTTTCTTT.

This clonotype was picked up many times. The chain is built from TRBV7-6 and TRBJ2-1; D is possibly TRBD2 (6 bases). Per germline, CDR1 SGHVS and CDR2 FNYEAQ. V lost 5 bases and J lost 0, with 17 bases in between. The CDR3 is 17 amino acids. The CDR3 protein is CASSKRSGPYSYNEQFF. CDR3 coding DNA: TGTGCCAGCAGCAAACGCAGCGGGCCTTACTCCTACAATGAGCAGTTCTTC.